This TCR beta chain derives from a study of control samples from healthy donors and cancer patients. TCRdb's table, derived via immunoSEQ multiplex PCR, lists solely in-frame clones and lacks some. Of 120,000 to 150,000 clones listed, about 88% are singletons. CDR1 LNHNV and CDR2 YYDKDF come from the germline V gene (reference sequence). This CDR3 spans 16 amino acids. Trimming stripped 0 bases from V and 0 bases from J, with 9 bases between. This chain links TRBV15 with TRBJ1-3, with D maybe TRBD1 (6 bases). The sequencing input was blood. This receptor was identified in a woman in her 30s in good health. CDR3 coding DNA: TGTGCCACCAGCAGAGATAGAGGGGGCTCTGGAAACACCATATATTTT. Protein: CATSRDRGGSGNTIYF. Filled out from reference TRBV15 and TRBJ1-3, the complete variable domain reads DAMVIQNPRYQVTQFGKPVTLSCSQTLNHNVMYWYQQKSSQAPKLLFHYYDKDFNNEADTPDNFQSRRPNTSFCFLDIRSPGLGDTAMYLCATSRDRGGSGNTIYFGEGSWLTVV.